This T cell receptor beta chain was found in a study of blood T cell repertoires in COVID-19. The overall study: Samples came from the United States, Italy and Spain, spanning acute and convalescent COVID-19. The analysed material was cDNA or gDNA that came from T cells, B-cell-depleted T cells, or PBMCs.

Original analysis: Cell counts per sample came from amplifying reference gene primers. Some clones are missing from TCRdb's copy, which holds only in-frame ones; the method was immunoSEQ multiplex PCR. V, J and clone size derive from that table, while D and trimming were established from the DNA sequence. This sample has around 310,000 clones, with 90% found just once. Germline values: CDR1 SNHLY, CDR2 FYNNEI. V lost 4 bases and J 5 bases, leaving 14 bases between the germline ends. This CDR3 spans 14 amino acids. Seattle patients were enrolled while actively infected and followed longitudinally. This chain joins TRBV2 and TRBJ1-1; a weak D match, TRBD1 (6 bases). What was sequenced was peripheral blood. The source is a woman aged 35 to 49 with COVID-19, enrolled during active disease. CDR3 sequence: CASSVYREGTEAFF. In nucleotides, the CDR3 is TGTGCCAGCAGTGTCTACAGGGAAGGGACTGAAGCTTTCTTT.